The T cell receptor beta chain under discussion was sequenced for a study of blood T cell repertoires in COVID-19. The CDR3 sequence is 15 residues long. Trimming took 0 bases from V and 0 from J, leaving 3 bases between them. Germline V CDR1 and CDR2: MNHEY, SVGAGI. Libraries were prepared by immunoSEQ multiplex PCR; TCRdb keeps only in-frame clonotypes and omits some of them. The profile shows about 430,000 clones, roughly 90% of them singletons. This TCR derives from a man younger than 30 with COVID-19, enrolled during active disease. Sequencing was performed on peripheral blood. The rearrangement links TRBV6-5 to TRBJ2-6; D uncertain. Here the CDR3 reads CASSYSGSGANVLTF. CDR3 bases: TGTGCCAGCAGTTACTCCGGCTCTGGGGCCAACGTCCTGACTTTC.